What follows are 25 T cell receptor beta chains derived from one specimen sequenced in a study of radiotherapy plus CTLA-4 blockade in lung cancer. Generated by immunoSEQ multiplex PCR, the TCRdb table keeps only in-frame clones and is missing some. The sample includes about 66,000 clones, around 83% of them seen just once. This material consisted of peripheral blood, taken from a patient treated with radiotherapy plus ipilimumab. The receptors originated from a human donor with non-small cell lung cancer who had a partial response to radiotherapy plus ipilimumab.

The CDR3 here is CASSVGTSGNLYSYEQYF. The DNA for the CDR3 is TGTGCCAGCAGCGTCGGGACTAGCGGGAACTTATACTCCTACGAGCAGTACTTC. The genes are TRBV7-6 and TRBJ2-7; 13 nucleotides agree with TRBD2. With 5 bases clipped from V and 0 bases from J, the junction kept 10 bases outside the gene matches. The germline CDR1 and CDR2 sequences are SGHVS and FNYEAQ. The CDR3 loop spans 18 amino acids.

J is TRBJ1-3 and V is TRBV5-4, with a weak D call TRBD1 (6 bases). The germline V gene has CDR1 SGHNT and CDR2 YYREEE (reference sequence). The ends were cut back, 5 bases at V and 2 bases at J, with 14 bases in the middle. The CDR3 consists of 15 residues. The chain's CDR3 is CASSPTGNPGNTIYF. As DNA, the CDR3 is TGTGCCAGCAGTCCCACAGGGAACCCTGGAAACACCATATATTTT.

The V call is TRBV7-2, the J call TRBJ2-5, with no clear D. The J call may be mistaken, given a closer DNA end match to TRBJ2-7. Germline CDR1 SGHTA, CDR2 FQGNSA. The CDR3 spans 13 residues. CDR3 region: CASSLSSNYEQYF. CDR3 DNA sequence: TGTGCCAGCAGCTTGTCTTCAAACTACGAGCAGTACTTC.

J is TRBJ2-5 and V is TRBV5-1, with D hard to call. Trimming left V 0 bases short and J 1 base short, with 13 bases between. The CDR3 is made up of 16 amino acids. Germline V CDR1 and CDR2: SGHRS, YFSETQ. Here the CDR3 reads CASSLGAQALQETQYF. CDR3 bases: TGCGCCAGCAGCTTGGGGGCGCAGGCCCTCCAAGAGACCCAGTACTTC. Using reference TRBV5-1 and TRBJ2-5 for the parts outside the CDR3, the full variable domain is KAGVTQTPRYLIKTRGQQVTLSCSPISGHRSVSWYQQTPGQGLQFLFEYFSETQRNKGNFPGRFSGRQFSNSRSEMNVSTLELGDSALYLCASSLGAQALQETQYFGPGTRLLVL.

CDR3 sequence (DNA): TGCGCCAGCAGCCCCTCCGGGACTAGCGGGAGGGGCTCCTACGAGCAGTACTTC. It specifies CASSPSGTSGRGSYEQYF. The chain is built from TRBV5-1 and TRBJ2-7; TRBD2 agrees at 16 bases. Germline V CDR1 and CDR2: SGHRS, YFSETQ. The V gene end was trimmed by 4 bases and the J gene end by 0 bases; junction bases not matched to a gene: 7. This CDR3 is 18 amino acids long. Full variable domain (rest looked up from reference TRBV5-1 and TRBJ2-7): KAGVTQTPRYLIKTRGQQVTLSCSPISGHRSVSWYQQTPGQGLQFLFEYFSETQRNKGNFPGRFSGRQFSNSRSEMNVSTLELGDSALYLCASSPSGTSGRGSYEQYFGPGTRLTVT.

This clone was counted a few times. V usage is TRBV5-8 and J usage is TRBJ1-3; D possibly corresponds to TRBD1 (5 bases). This CDR3 comprises 15 residues. The V and J ends lost 1 base and 0 bases respectively, with 8 bases between them. In germline, CDR1 is SGHTS, CDR2 YDEGEE. CDR3 loop: CASSLRGVSGNTIYF. In DNA form, the CDR3 reads TGTGCCAGCAGCTTGAGGGGCGTCTCTGGAAACACCATATATTTT. The whole variable domain, filled in from reference TRBV5-8 and TRBJ1-3, reads EAGVTQSPTHLIKTRGQQATLRCSPISGHTSVYWYQQALGLGLQFLLWYDEGEERNRGNFPPRFSGRQFPNYSSELNVNALELEDSALYLCASSLRGVSGNTIYFGEGSWLTVV.

The V call is TRBV12-5, the J call TRBJ2-2, with D maybe TRBD1 (6 bases). CDR1 is LGHNT, CDR2 FRNRAP, per germline. V was pared by 8 bases and J by 0 bases, with 13 bases between. The CDR3 runs 15 residues. CDR3 protein: CASSMRQANTGELFF. In DNA form, the CDR3 reads TGTGCTAGTTCCATGAGACAGGCGAACACCGGGGAGCTGTTTTTT.

This chain connects TRBV14 to TRBJ2-5, with 10 bases identical to TRBD2. This CDR3 spans 15 amino acids. Germline V gene sequence: CDR1 SGHDN, CDR2 FVKESK. V gave up 1 base and J gave up 7 bases; unmatched junction bases: 6. The CDR3 coding sequence is TGTGCCAGCAGCCAAGCCAGCGGGAGGGCTCTGACCCAGTACTTC. Translating gives CASSQASGRALTQYF.

V gene TRBV5-1 combines with J gene TRBJ2-1; a weak D match, TRBD2 (5 bases). The CDR3 runs to 14 residues. V lost 3 bases to trimming and J lost 10 bases, with 17 bases between them. CDR1 is SGHRS and CDR2 is YFSETQ in the germline V gene. The CDR3 nucleotides read TGCGCCAGCAGCTCCGAACCGAATGGGAGCGAGCAGTTCTTC. Protein product: CASSSEPNGSEQFF.

The rearrangement joins TRBV30 to TRBJ1-4; D not certain. The CDR3 consists of 12 residues. The germline CDR1 and CDR2 sequences are GTSNPN and SVGIG (reference sequence). Between the trimmed V and J ends, which lost 1 base and 11 bases, there was a span of 11 bases. CDR3 coding DNA: TGTGCCTGGAGTGCGGAGGACGGGAAACTGTTTTTT. It translates to CAWSAEDGKLFF. The entire variable domain, with the rest obtained from reference TRBV30 and TRBJ1-4, is as follows: SQTIHQWPATLVQPVGSPLSLECTVEGTSNPNLYWYRQAAGRGLQLLFYSVGIGQISSEVPQNLSASRPQDRQFILSSKKLLLSDSGFYLCAWSAEDGKLFFGSGTQLSVL.

This clone was found a few times. This sequence joins TRBV28 and TRBJ2-1, with 10 bases aligning to TRBD1. Germline CDR1 MDHEN, CDR2 SYDVKM. Germline trimming cut 2 bases from V and 8 bases from J; bases unmatched to any gene: 6. The CDR3 is 15 amino acids. The CDR3 DNA is TGTGCCAGCAGTTTAATGGGACAGGGGCTCGATGAGCAGTTCTTC. This sequence encodes CASSLMGQGLDEQFF.

J is TRBJ1-2 and V is TRBV30; TRBD1 might be the D (5 bases). This CDR3 is built from 14 residues. V lost 0 bases and J 8 bases, leaving 16 bases between the germline ends. From germline, CDR1 is GTSNPN and CDR2 SVGIG (reference sequence). DNA of the CDR3: TGTGCCTGGAGTGTAATGTTGGGGGGAAGCGGCTACACCTTC. It is translated as CAWSVMLGGSGYTF.

CDR3 residues: CASSLLPGMVNEQFF. CDR3 DNA: TGCGCCAGCAGCTTGTTACCAGGGATGGTCAATGAGCAGTTCTTC. This sequence joins TRBV5-1 and TRBJ2-1, with a possible D match to TRBD1 (5 bases). The length of the CDR3 is 15 residues. Germline V gene lookup returns CDR1 SGHRS and CDR2 YFSETQ. The V gene lost 1 base and the J gene lost 6 bases, with 14 bases spanning the gap.

The count of this clone is one. The gene calls are TRBV5-1 and TRBJ2-3, with 11 bases identical to TRBD2. The CDR3 contains 17 residues. Germline V gives CDR1 SGHRS, CDR2 YFSETQ. The V and J ends lost 4 bases and 3 bases, in that order; junction bases with no gene match: 10. For the CDR3, the DNA is TGCGCCAGCAGCCTTGGCTTAGCGGGAGGGCCGACAGATACGCAGTATTTT. Translation gives CASSLGLAGGPTDTQYF.

The chain uses TRBV7-9 and TRBJ2-5, with 8 nucleotides matching TRBD1. The CDR3 is 14 amino acids. With V trimmed by 1 base and J by 4 bases, 2 bases remained unmatched. From germline, CDR1 is SEHNR and CDR2 FQNEAQ (reference sequence). The CDR3, as DNA: TGTGCCAGCAGCTTAGGGACAGGGAGAGAGACCCAGTACTTC. Protein: CASSLGTGRETQYF.

The chain is built from TRBV11-1 and TRBJ1-1, with D hard to call. Germline V gives CDR1 SGHAT, CDR2 FQDESV (reference sequence). The CDR3 runs 14 residues. Trimming left V 8 bases short and J 1 base short, with 14 bases between. The CDR3 region has the DNA TGTGCCAGCGGCCGGATGAGAGGGAACACTGAAGCTTTCTTT. This translates into CASGRMRGNTEAFF.

Concerning this clone: The junction shows a germline mismatch at one end, possibly a read error. This sequence joins TRBV28 and TRBJ2-6, with D possibly being TRBD1 (5 bases). The CDR3 loop spans 15 amino acids. Germline loops: CDR1 MDHEN, CDR2 SYDVKM. The CDR3 sequence is CASSPGRAGANVLTF. CDR3 in DNA: TGTGCCAGCAGCCCCGGACGAGCTGGGGCCAACGTCTTGACTTTC.

This chain connects TRBV9 to TRBJ1-2, with 11 bases matching TRBD1. This CDR3 has 15 residues. With V trimmed by 0 bases and J by 3 bases, 1 base remained unmatched. The germline V gene has CDR1 SGDLS and CDR2 YYNGEE. The CDR3 loop is CASSVGTGGDYGYTF. CDR3 coding DNA: TGTGCCAGCAGCGTAGGGACAGGGGGCGACTATGGCTACACCTTC.

The rearrangement joins TRBV6-5 to TRBJ2-1; TRBD1 aligns across 11 bases. V lost 6 bases and J lost 10; bases outside the gene matches: 8. CDR1 MNHEY and CDR2 SVGAGI come from the germline V gene. The CDR3 loop spans 14 amino acids. The CDR3 DNA reads as TGTGCCAGCAGAAGGGACAGGGGGATAGGGGAGCAGTTCTTC. Residues: CASRRDRGIGEQFF.

This clone came up a few times. The V gene is TRBV19, the J gene TRBJ2-7; TRBD1 aligns across 7 bases. Germline trimming cut 5 bases from V and 7 bases from J; bases unmatched to any gene: 8. The CDR3 extends over 13 amino acids. The V gene's germline CDR1 is LNHDA and CDR2 SQIVND (reference sequence). DNA for the CDR3: TGTGCCAGTAGTCAAACAGGGGTCGGGGAGCAGTACTTC. This gives the protein CASSQTGVGEQYF.

The chain combines TRBV18 with TRBJ2-1, with 10 bases that match TRBD2. CDR1 KGHSH and CDR2 LQKENI come from the germline V gene. The CDR3 runs 16 residues. With 0 bases clipped from V and 4 bases from J, the junction kept 3 bases outside the gene matches. The CDR3 reads CASSPPSSGRYNEQFF. CDR3 nucleotide sequence: TGTGCCAGCTCACCACCGAGTAGCGGGAGGTACAATGAGCAGTTCTTC.

The chain employs TRBV28 and TRBJ1-2; D is perhaps TRBD1 (6 bases). Germline CDR1 reads MDHEN; CDR2 reads SYDVKM. The CDR3 runs 14 residues. Trimming shortened V by 6 bases and J by 8 bases, and 19 bases separated the two germline ends. CDR3 residues: CASSRGGQLKGYTF. DNA for the CDR3: TGTGCCAGCAGCCGCGGGGGGCAGCTGAAAGGCTACACCTTC.

The CDR3 sequence is CASSLPSGAGETQYF. CDR3 in DNA: TGTGCCAGCAGTTTACCTAGCGGGGCTGGGGAGACCCAGTACTTC. The rearrangement joins TRBV28 to TRBJ2-5; the match to TRBD2 covers 9 bases. The CDR3 length is 15 residues. The V and J ends lost 2 bases and 5 bases, in that order; junction bases with no gene match: 6. Germline V gene lookup returns CDR1 MDHEN and CDR2 SYDVKM. The entire variable domain, with the rest obtained from reference TRBV28 and TRBJ2-5, is as follows: DVKVTQSSRYLVKRTGEKVFLECVQDMDHENMFWYRQDPGLGLRLIYFSYDVKMKEKGDIPEGYSVSREKKERFSLILESASTNQTSMYLCASSLPSGAGETQYFGPGTRLLVL.

The chain uses TRBV7-9 and TRBJ2-1; 16 bases fit TRBD2. Germline CDR1 and CDR2: SEHNR and FQNEAQ (reference sequence). The CDR3 runs 17 residues. Losses at the gene ends were 5 bases for V and 4 bases for J; bases not matched to a gene: 5. DNA for the CDR3: TGTGCCAGCAGCGGGGGGACTAGCGGGAGGGGGTACAATGAGCAGTTCTTC. It codes for CASSGGTSGRGYNEQFF.

The chain uses TRBV6-6 and TRBJ2-7; D is uncertain. The V gene's germline CDR1 is MNHNY and CDR2 SVGAGI (reference sequence). V lost 3 bases to trimming and J lost 0 bases, with 9 bases between them. The CDR3 has 14 residues. The CDR3 loop reads CASSYGPNSYEQYF. In DNA, the CDR3 is TGTGCCAGCAGTTATGGGCCTAACTCCTACGAGCAGTACTTC.